This entry lists 22 T cell receptor beta chains sequenced from one sample in a study of technical replicates of blood from a few donors. Libraries were prepared by immunoSEQ multiplex PCR; TCRdb keeps only in-frame clonotypes and omits some of them. The profile covers about 98,000 clones, with approximately 94% appearing a single time and over 0.2% taken by the ten largest. Sequencing was done on a sample of T cells isolated from PBMCs. The receptors here all came from a human donor in good health.

This chain links TRBV19 with TRBJ1-6, with D perhaps TRBD1 (5 bases). The V gene lost 7 bases and the J gene lost 5 bases, with 12 bases spanning the gap. This CDR3 has 14 residues. Germline V CDR1 and CDR2: LNHDA, SQIVND (reference sequence). The DNA of the CDR3 is TGTGCCAGTACCGCCGACAGTCATAATTCACCCCTCCACTTT. It specifies CASTADSHNSPLHF.

The DNA of the CDR3 is TGCGCCAGCAGTGAGCGGGGACAGATCTACGAGCAGTACTTC. Residues: CASSERGQIYEQYF. This sequence joins TRBV10-2 and TRBJ2-7; 7 positions agree with TRBD1. This CDR3 has 14 residues. V gave up 2 bases and J gave up 3 bases; unmatched junction bases: 4. The germline CDR1 and CDR2 sequences are WSHSY and SAAADI.

The chain has TRBV2 and TRBJ1-3; D possibly corresponds to TRBD1 (6 bases). The CDR3 sequence is 15 residues long. Looked up from germline, CDR1 is SNHLY and CDR2 is FYNNEI. The V and J ends lost 3 bases and 0 bases respectively, with 9 bases between them. The CDR3 sequence: CASSDWTASGNTIYF. The CDR3 region has the DNA TGTGCCAGCAGTGATTGGACAGCCTCTGGAAACACCATATATTTT.

V is TRBV18 and J is TRBJ2-3; TRBD2 might be the D (6 bases). V was cut by 3 bases and J by 4 bases, with 11 bases left in between. The CDR3 has 14 amino acids. Germline CDR1 KGHSH, CDR2 LQKENI. The CDR3 coding sequence is TGTGCCAGCTCACCGGACGGGGGTGCAGATACGCAGTATTTT. Translated, it gives CASSPDGGADTQYF. Filled out from reference TRBV18 and TRBJ2-3, the complete variable domain reads NAGVMQNPRHLVRRRGQEARLRCSPMKGHSHVYWYRQLPEEGLKFMVYLQKENIIDESGMPKERFSAEFPKEGPSILRIQQVVRGDSAAYFCASSPDGGADTQYFGPGTRLTVL.

V and J are TRBV6-5 and TRBJ2-2; 8 positions agree with TRBD2. CDR3 length equals 14 residues. V shed 7 bases and J 0 bases; nucleotides not matched to a gene: 1. Germline CDR1 reads MNHEY; CDR2 reads SVGAGI. The CDR3 spells CASKTSANTGELFF. CDR3 DNA: TGTGCCAGCAAGACTAGCGCGAACACCGGGGAGCTGTTTTTT.

Only one count was recorded for this clone. The V gene is TRBV7-9, the J gene TRBJ2-7, with D maybe TRBD2 (6 bases). This CDR3 contains 14 residues. Trimming took 5 bases from V and 2 from J, leaving 13 bases between them. Germline V gene data show CDR1 as SEHNR and CDR2 as FQNEAQ (reference sequence). The CDR3 DNA reads as TGTGCCAGCAGCCCTGAGGAGGGCACCTACGAGCAGTACTTC. Protein product: CASSPEEGTYEQYF.

The table lists this clone with a count of one. The chain joins TRBV6-4 to TRBJ2-3; 7 nucleotides agree with TRBD1. Losses at the gene ends were 6 bases for V and 0 bases for J; bases not matched to a gene: 6. CDR1 is MRHNA, CDR2 SNTAGT, per germline. CDR3 size: 15 residues. DNA of the CDR3: TGTGCCAGCAGCGAGTGGGACAGAAGCACAGATACGCAGTATTTT. This encodes CASSEWDRSTDTQYF.

The genes are TRBV9 and TRBJ1-2, with TRBD1 as a possible D gene (6 bases). Per germline, CDR1 SGDLS and CDR2 YYNGEE. Trimming took off 3 bases at V and 0 bases at J, with 12 bases between the two ends. The CDR3 sequence is 15 residues long. The CDR3 region is CASSGPTGANYGYTF. The CDR3 nucleotides are TGTGCCAGCAGCGGCCCGACAGGAGCTAACTATGGCTACACCTTC.

The rearrangement uses TRBV7-9 and TRBJ2-7, with TRBD1 matching over 9 bases. Per the germline V gene, CDR1 is SEHNR and CDR2 is FQNEAQ (reference sequence). The J segment lost 4 bases and the V segment lost 4 bases, leaving 5 bases of the junction unmatched. The CDR3 covers 14 residues. The CDR3 DNA reads as TGTGCCAGCAGCTCAAAGGACAGGGGATACGAGCAGTACTTC. Amino acid sequence: CASSSKDRGYEQYF. The full variable domain, completed using reference TRBV7-9 and TRBJ2-7, is DTGVSQNPRHKITKRGQNVTFRCDPISEHNRLYWYRQTLGQGPEFLTYFQNEAQLEKSRLLSDRFSAERPKGSFSTLEIQRTEQGDSAMYLCASSSKDRGYEQYFGPGTRLTVT.

The chain employs TRBV27 and TRBJ2-7; possibly TRBD1 for D (5 bases). V dropped 3 bases and J dropped 4 bases, with 10 bases sitting between them. Germline-derived CDR1 and CDR2 are MNHEY and SMNVEV (reference sequence). The CDR3 is 13 amino acids. The CDR3 coding sequence is TGTGCCAGCAGTTTGAAGGGGAATTACGAGCAGTACTTC. This translates into CASSLKGNYEQYF.

V is TRBV9 and J is TRBJ2-7, with 11 bases that match TRBD2. Germline V lookup: CDR1 SGDLS, CDR2 YYNGEE. The length of the CDR3 is 16 residues. The V segment lost 3 bases and the J segment 2 bases; nucleotides outside the gene matches: 7. Here the CDR3 DNA reads TGTGCCAGCAGCGCTAGCGGGGGGTATATTCCCTACGAGCAGTACTTC. As protein: CASSASGGYIPYEQYF.

The rearrangement uses TRBV28 and TRBJ2-7; 8 nucleotides line up with TRBD1. Germline V gene data show CDR1 as MDHEN and CDR2 as SYDVKM. V shed 7 bases, J shed 4 bases, and the junction held 6 bases outside the gene matches. The CDR3 has 13 residues. The CDR3 sequence: CASKGQGLYEQYF. The CDR3 nucleotides read TGTGCCAGCAAAGGACAGGGCTTGTACGAGCAGTACTTC.

Comment on this clone: The same CDR3 can be traced to other DNA sequences in this sample. The DNA for the CDR3 is TGTGCCAGCAGCTTGGAGGAAACTGGAAACACCATATATTTT. Translated: CASSLEETGNTIYF. The chain recombines TRBV7-6 with TRBJ1-3; no clear D. V lost 3 bases, J lost 2 bases, and 8 bases lay in between. This CDR3 is 14 amino acids long. The germline V gene encodes CDR1 SGHVS and CDR2 FNYEAQ.

The chain uses TRBV5-1 and TRBJ2-2; TRBD1 is a possible D gene (6 bases). V lost 4 bases and J lost 7, with 23 bases in between. The germline V gene has CDR1 SGHRS and CDR2 YFSETQ. The CDR3 consists of 17 residues. CDR3 DNA: TGCGCCAGCAGCCCGGACGTAATGGAACAGGGACGCGGGGAGCTGTTTTTT. As protein: CASSPDVMEQGRGELFF.

The CDR3 loop reads CASQASEAPQPQHF. The CDR3 DNA reads TGTGCCAGCCAAGCCTCCGAAGCCCCTCAGCCCCAGCATTTT. The J gene is TRBJ1-5, the V gene TRBV2; D ambiguous. V gave up 8 bases and J gave up 6 bases, with 17 bases separating them. The CDR3 totals 14 residues. The V gene's germline CDR1 is SNHLY and CDR2 FYNNEI.

This sequence joins TRBV28 and TRBJ2-1, with 13 bases that match TRBD2. V dropped 7 bases and J dropped 8; count of bases not matched to a gene: 8. CDR1 and CDR2 (germline): MDHEN, SYDVKM. The CDR3 sequence is 15 residues long. The CDR3 here is CASTKLAGGGDEQFF. The CDR3 bases are TGTGCCAGCACCAAACTAGCGGGAGGGGGAGATGAGCAGTTCTTC.

The chain has TRBV21-1 and TRBJ2-3; the table gives TRBD1 as D, unverified against the DNA. TRBV21-1 is a pseudogene. This CDR3 has 16 residues. CDR3 residues: CASSNGTGGKTDTQYF. The CDR3 nucleotides read TGTGCCAGCAGCAATGGGACAGGGGGCAAGACAGATACGCAGTATTTT.

The chain uses TRBV5-1 and TRBJ2-1, with 9 positions matching TRBD1. The CDR3 length is 17 residues. V gave up 2 bases and J gave up 8 bases; unmatched junction bases: 14. The germline gives CDR1 SGHRS, CDR2 YFSETQ. CDR3 sequence: CASSFSPHYTGGDEQFF. CDR3 sequence (DNA): TGCGCCAGCAGCTTCTCCCCTCATTATACAGGGGGCGATGAGCAGTTCTTC.

V usage is TRBV5-5 and J usage is TRBJ1-2, with TRBD1 matching over 9 bases. J gave up 1 base and V 0 bases, and 7 bases lay outside the gene matches. CDR1 SGHKS and CDR2 YYEKEE come from the germline V gene (reference sequence). This CDR3 has 17 amino acids. CDR3 region: CASSLAWSTGGNYGYTF. CDR3 in DNA: TGTGCCAGCAGCTTGGCTTGGTCGACAGGGGGTAACTATGGCTACACCTTC.

This clone was picked up one time. The rearrangement links TRBV27 to TRBJ2-1, with a possible D match to TRBD2 (5 bases). The CDR3 spans 18 residues. CDR1 MNHEY and CDR2 SMNVEV come from the germline V gene (reference sequence). The V and J ends lost 4 bases and 6 bases respectively, with 25 bases between them. The CDR3 nucleotides are TGTGCCAGCAGTTCGACCTCCCGTGGACTTCCCCGTTCCAATGAGCAGTTCTTC. This gives the protein CASSSTSRGLPRSNEQFF.

This chain uses TRBV7-9 with TRBJ2-5; TRBD1 matches at 7 bases. Per the germline V gene, CDR1 is SEHNR and CDR2 is FQNEAQ (reference sequence). Trimming at V came to 5 bases and at J to 2 bases, leaving 5 bases not matched to a gene. The CDR3 spans 14 residues. The CDR3: CASSTRGIQETQYF. DNA for the CDR3: TGTGCCAGCAGCACCAGGGGGATACAAGAGACCCAGTACTTC.

The V and J genes are TRBV7-9 and TRBJ2-1, with no clear D. V lost 4 bases, J lost 10 bases, and 23 bases lay in between. CDR1 SEHNR and CDR2 FQNEAQ come from the germline V gene (reference sequence). This CDR3 is 16 amino acids long. DNA for the CDR3: TGTGCCAGCAGCTCTAATAACCAGTCCCCCATGAGGGAGCAGTTCTTC. Its translation is CASSSNNQSPMREQFF.